A single sample gave rise to the 23 T cell receptor beta chains below, sequenced in a study of PD-L1 blockade in urothelial cancer. Measured with immunoSEQ multiplex PCR; TCRdb has only the in-frame clones, and not every one. The sample yields fewer than 90,000 clones, 80% to 95% seen once. Time point specified: peripheral blood 6 weeks after treatment start. Source: PBMCs, taken around atezolizumab (anti-PD-L1) treatment. All receptors derive from a woman older than 75 with urothelial cancer.

V and J are TRBV19 and TRBJ2-7, with TRBD2 matching over 9 bases. V lost 6 bases to trimming and J lost 4 bases; unmatched junction nucleotides: 10. This CDR3 is built from 15 residues. CDR1 LNHDA and CDR2 SQIVND come from the germline V gene (reference sequence). The CDR3 region has the DNA TGTGCCAGTAGATCTCAAGCGGGAGGTTTTTACGAGCAGTACTTC. Translation gives CASRSQAGGFYEQYF.

The rearrangement joins TRBV6-5 to TRBJ1-2, with TRBD1 as a possible D gene (5 bases). The CDR3 is 12 residues long. CDR1 and CDR2 from the germline V gene are MNHEY and SVGAGI. The V end lost 7 bases, the J end lost 5 bases, and 11 bases lay between the germline ends. DNA for the CDR3: TGTGCCAGCAAACAGGACGGTTATGGCTACACCTTC. This gives the protein CASKQDGYGYTF.

The chain links TRBV19 to TRBJ2-2, with 12 nucleotides matching TRBD2. CDR1 LNHDA and CDR2 SQIVND come from the germline V gene (reference sequence). The J segment lost 7 bases and the V segment lost 5 bases, leaving 8 bases of the junction unmatched. This CDR3 is 16 amino acids long. This CDR3 is CASSRASGRDGGELFF. CDR3 sequence (DNA): TGTGCCAGTAGTCGGGCTAGCGGGAGGGATGGCGGGGAGCTGTTTTTT. Combining the CDR3 with reference TRBV19 and TRBJ2-2 gives the whole variable domain DGGITQSPKYLFRKEGQNVTLSCEQNLNHDAMYWYRQDPGQGLRLIYYSQIVNDFQKGDIAEGYSVSREKKESFPLTVTSAQKNPTAFYLCASSRASGRDGGELFFGEGSRLTVL.

J is TRBJ2-1 and V is TRBV9, with D possibly TRBD1 on 5 matching bases. The CDR3 is made up of 11 amino acids. Germline lookup yields CDR1 SGDLS and CDR2 YYNGEE. The V end lost 3 bases, the J end lost 12 bases, and 10 bases lay between the germline ends. For the CDR3, the DNA is TGTGCCAGCAGCGCCAACCAGGGGCAGTTCTTC. It is translated as CASSANQGQFF.

The gene calls are TRBV30 and TRBJ1-2, with a weak D call TRBD1 (6 bases). Germline CDR1 reads GTSNPN; CDR2 reads SVGIG (reference sequence). V was shortened by 1 base and J by 8 bases, with 14 bases between the two germline ends. This CDR3 has 13 amino acids. CDR3 bases: TGTGCCTGGAGTGGATCAGGGGTTGGCGGCTACACCTTC. It is translated as CAWSGSGVGGYTF.

The J gene is TRBJ2-3, the V gene TRBV10-1; 9 bases fit TRBD2. This CDR3 contains 13 residues. V lost 7 bases and J lost 4; bases outside the gene matches: 3. From germline, CDR1 is WNHNN and CDR2 SYGVQD (reference sequence). CDR3 loop: CASIRTSADTQYF. The DNA for the CDR3 is TGCGCCAGCATCAGGACTAGCGCAGATACGCAGTATTTT.

The rearrangement links TRBV7-3 to TRBJ2-1, with TRBD1 as a possible D gene (6 bases). Per germline, CDR1 SGHTA and CDR2 FQGTGA. The V end lost 4 bases, the J end lost 5 bases, and 9 bases lay between the germline ends. The CDR3 totals 13 residues. In DNA, the CDR3 is TGTGCCAGCAGCTACCGGACAGACAATGAGCAGTTCTTC. Protein product: CASSYRTDNEQFF.

This chain joins TRBV19 and TRBJ2-3; 12 nucleotides align to TRBD2. The CDR3 totals 15 residues. CDR1 and CDR2 (germline): LNHDA, SQIVND (reference sequence). The V gene end was trimmed by 7 bases and the J gene end by 7 bases; junction bases not matched to a gene: 9. The CDR3, as DNA: TGTGCCAGTATGGAGACTAGCGGGAGATTTTATACGCAGTATTTT. Its protein is CASMETSGRFYTQYF.

The chain carries TRBV14 and TRBJ2-2; 7 bases are shared with TRBD1. The CDR3 is made up of 15 amino acids. The germline CDR1 and CDR2 sequences are SGHDN and FVKESK. J gave up 0 bases and V 4 bases, and 2 bases lay outside the gene matches. CDR3 sequence reads: CASSRTGANTGELFF. DNA for the CDR3: TGTGCCAGCAGCCGGACAGGCGCGAACACCGGGGAGCTGTTTTTT.

This sequence joins TRBV25-1 and TRBJ2-1, with D unresolved. Germline CDR1 MGHDK, CDR2 SYGVNS. The CDR3 loop spans 15 amino acids. V was trimmed by 4 bases and J by 3 bases, leaving 13 bases between them. CDR3 protein: CASSAHKGVYNEQFF. Written as DNA, the CDR3 is TGTGCCAGCAGTGCCCATAAAGGAGTCTACAATGAGCAGTTCTTC.

The chain couples TRBV19 to TRBJ2-7; TRBD1 matches at 7 bases. Unmatched junction bases numbered 8, after V lost 9 bases and J lost 6 bases. CDR3 length: 12 amino acids. Germline V gene lookup returns CDR1 LNHDA and CDR2 SQIVND (reference sequence). The CDR3 region is CASTDRAGEQYF. CDR3 sequence (DNA): TGTGCCAGCACTGACAGGGCGGGCGAGCAGTACTTC.

This clone was picked up a small number of times. This rearrangement joins TRBV9 to TRBJ1-1, with no clear D. This CDR3 spans 14 amino acids. V lost 4 bases, J lost 0 bases, and 10 bases lay in between. Germline CDR1 reads SGDLS; CDR2 reads YYNGEE. CDR3 residues: CASSRSTLNTEAFF. The CDR3 DNA reads as TGTGCCAGCAGCAGATCGACTTTGAACACTGAAGCTTTCTTT.

This chain links TRBV7-9 with TRBJ2-6; 8 nucleotides align to TRBD1. Trimming removed 5 bases from V and 0 bases from J; junction bases left unmatched: 12. Per the germline V gene, CDR1 is SEHNR and CDR2 is FQNEAQ (reference sequence). The CDR3 has 19 residues. CDR3: CASSPLDRVGSSGANVLTF. DNA of the CDR3: TGTGCCAGCAGCCCCCTGGACAGGGTGGGTTCCTCTGGGGCCAACGTCCTGACTTTC.

V and J are TRBV6-5 and TRBJ2-1, with D possibly TRBD1 on 5 matching bases. This CDR3 is built from 13 residues. From germline, CDR1 is MNHEY and CDR2 SVGAGI. V lost 7 bases to trimming and J lost 4 bases, with 11 bases between them. The CDR3 here is CASIGQGYNEQFF. The CDR3 bases are TGTGCCAGCATTGGTCAGGGTTACAATGAGCAGTTCTTC.

The V call is TRBV6-5, the J call TRBJ2-2; maybe TRBD2 (5 bases). CDR3 length equals 14 residues. Trimming removed 1 base from V and 4 bases from J, with 7 bases in between. The germline gives CDR1 MNHEY, CDR2 SVGAGI. CDR3 sequence reads: CASSYFRGTGELFF. Here the CDR3 DNA reads TGTGCCAGCAGTTACTTTCGGGGCACCGGGGAGCTGTTTTTT.

The J gene is TRBJ1-1, the V gene TRBV28, with D unclear. Trimming shortened V by 6 bases and J by 5 bases, and 10 bases separated the two germline ends. Germline loops: CDR1 MDHEN, CDR2 SYDVKM. The CDR3 is 12 amino acids. CDR3 sequence reads: CASSPTYTEAFF. The CDR3 bases are TGTGCCAGCAGCCCTACGTATACTGAAGCTTTCTTT.

The DNA of the CDR3 is TGTGCCTGGAGGAAGGAAGGGGCTATTTTAACAGGCGCGCGTGAAAAACTGTTTTTT. Residues: CAWRKEGAILTGAREKLFF. V gene TRBV30 combines with J gene TRBJ1-4; the D gene is possibly TRBD1 (5 bases). The germline V gene has CDR1 GTSNPN and CDR2 SVGIG (reference sequence). V was clipped by 3 bases and J by 7 bases, with 30 bases between them. The CDR3 sequence is 19 residues long.

This rearrangement joins TRBV6-1 to TRBJ1-1; D gene uncertain. This CDR3 has 12 residues. CDR1 is MNHNS, CDR2 SASEGT, per germline. Trimming shortened V by 8 bases and J by 5 bases, and 12 bases separated the two germline ends. The CDR3 sequence is CASVRGRTEAFF. The CDR3 nucleotides read TGTGCCAGCGTCCGAGGGAGGACTGAAGCTTTCTTT.

This chain links TRBV6-6 with TRBJ2-1; D gene unclear. V lost 2 bases and J 0 bases, leaving 11 bases between the germline ends. This CDR3 comprises 16 residues. Germline V gives CDR1 MNHNY, CDR2 SVGAGI (reference sequence). In nucleotides, the CDR3 is TGTGCCAGCAGTTACCGAGATAGGAGCTCCTACAATGAGCAGTTCTTC. As protein: CASSYRDRSSYNEQFF.

CDR3 in DNA: TGTGCCAGCAGCTTAGAATGGACAGGGGGTCGGAGTAATGAGCAGTTCTTC. This gives the protein CASSLEWTGGRSNEQFF. V and J are TRBV11-2 and TRBJ2-1; TRBD1 matches 10 bases. Germline assignment: CDR1 SGHAT and CDR2 FQNNGV. CDR3 length: 17 amino acids. V lost 0 bases to trimming and J lost 7 bases; unmatched junction nucleotides: 9.

The rearrangement links TRBV28 to TRBJ2-1; 8 bases are a match to TRBD2. Germline V gene data show CDR1 as MDHEN and CDR2 as SYDVKM. Trimming cost V 3 bases and J 3 bases; bases outside gene matches: 10. The CDR3 contains 17 residues. The CDR3 DNA sequence: TGTGCCAGCAGTTTCTCGGGGGGGAGCGGGAACTACAATGAGCAGTTCTTC. Translated, it gives CASSFSGGSGNYNEQFF.

CDR3 DNA: TGTGCCAGTAGTATCCGGGACAGACCCTACGAGCAGTACTTC. This translates into CASSIRDRPYEQYF. This rearrangement joins TRBV19 to TRBJ2-7; 7 bases agree with TRBD1. Germline-derived CDR1 and CDR2 are LNHDA and SQIVND (reference sequence). The CDR3 is 14 residues long. The trim removed 3 bases at V and 2 bases at J, leaving 4 bases unmatched.

The CDR3 sequence: CASTLGLAGSNEQFF. The CDR3 region has the DNA TGTGCCAGTACCCTAGGACTAGCGGGATCCAATGAGCAGTTCTTC. The V call is TRBV19, the J call TRBJ2-1; TRBD2 matches 12 bases. After removal of 7 bases from V and 6 bases from J, the junction contained 7 bases not matched to a gene. Germline CDR1 LNHDA, CDR2 SQIVND (reference sequence). The CDR3 covers 15 residues.